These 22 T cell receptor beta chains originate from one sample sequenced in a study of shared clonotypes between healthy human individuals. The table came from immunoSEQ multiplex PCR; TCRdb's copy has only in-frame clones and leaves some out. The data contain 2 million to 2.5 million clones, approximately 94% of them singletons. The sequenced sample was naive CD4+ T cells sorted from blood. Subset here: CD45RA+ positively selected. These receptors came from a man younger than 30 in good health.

CDR3 coding DNA: TGTGCCAGCAGCCAAGAAGGCGGGAGGGCCCGGAATGAGCAGTTCTTC. It is translated as CASSQEGGRARNEQFF. This rearrangement joins TRBV14 to TRBJ2-1; TRBD2 agrees at 9 bases. CDR1 is SGHDN and CDR2 is FVKESK in the germline V gene. J was trimmed by 7 bases and V by 0 bases; bases with no gene match: 7. The CDR3 sequence is 16 residues long.

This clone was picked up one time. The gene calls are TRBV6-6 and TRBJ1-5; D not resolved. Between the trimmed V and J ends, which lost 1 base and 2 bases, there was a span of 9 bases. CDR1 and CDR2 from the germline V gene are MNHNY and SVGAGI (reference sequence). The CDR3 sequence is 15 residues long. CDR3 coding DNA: TGTGCCAGCAGTTACTGGACCGAAGGCAATCAGCCCCAGCATTTT. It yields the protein CASSYWTEGNQPQHF.

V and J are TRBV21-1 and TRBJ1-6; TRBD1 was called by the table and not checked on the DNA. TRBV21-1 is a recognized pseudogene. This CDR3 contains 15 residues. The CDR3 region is CASSFRDRDNSPLHF. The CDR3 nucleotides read TGTGCCAGCAGCTTCCGGGACAGGGACAATTCACCCCTCCACTTT.

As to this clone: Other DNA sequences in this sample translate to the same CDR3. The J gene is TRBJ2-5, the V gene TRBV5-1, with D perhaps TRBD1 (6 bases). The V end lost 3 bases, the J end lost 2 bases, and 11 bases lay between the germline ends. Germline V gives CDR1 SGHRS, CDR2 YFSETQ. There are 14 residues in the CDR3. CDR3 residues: CASSYGQLQETQYF. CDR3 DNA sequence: TGCGCCAGCAGCTACGGACAGCTACAAGAGACCCAGTACTTC.

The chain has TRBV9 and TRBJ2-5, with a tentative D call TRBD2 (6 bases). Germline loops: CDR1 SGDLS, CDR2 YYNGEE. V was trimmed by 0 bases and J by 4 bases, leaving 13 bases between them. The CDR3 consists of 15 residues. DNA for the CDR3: TGTGCCAGCAGCGTAGCTGGGGGGTTGGCAGAGACCCAGTACTTC. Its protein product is CASSVAGGLAETQYF. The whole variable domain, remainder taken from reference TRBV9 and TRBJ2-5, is DSGVTQTPKHLITATGQRVTLRCSPRSGDLSVYWYQQSLDQGLQFLIQYYNGEERAKGNILERFSAQQFPDLHSELNLSSLELGDSALYFCASSVAGGLAETQYFGPGTRLLVL.

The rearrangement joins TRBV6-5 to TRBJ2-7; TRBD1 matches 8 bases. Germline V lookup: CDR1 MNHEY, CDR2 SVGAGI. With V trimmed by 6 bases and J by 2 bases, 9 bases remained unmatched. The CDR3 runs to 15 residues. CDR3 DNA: TGTGCCAGCAGCCCCGGGACAGGAAGGGCCTACGAGCAGTACTTC. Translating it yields CASSPGTGRAYEQYF.

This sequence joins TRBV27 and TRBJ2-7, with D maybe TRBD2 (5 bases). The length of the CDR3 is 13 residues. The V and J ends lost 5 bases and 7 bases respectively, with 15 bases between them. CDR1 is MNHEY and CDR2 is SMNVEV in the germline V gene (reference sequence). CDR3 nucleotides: TGTGCCAGCAGTGGTTCTTTTTCGGGGGAGCAGTACTTC. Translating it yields CASSGSFSGEQYF.

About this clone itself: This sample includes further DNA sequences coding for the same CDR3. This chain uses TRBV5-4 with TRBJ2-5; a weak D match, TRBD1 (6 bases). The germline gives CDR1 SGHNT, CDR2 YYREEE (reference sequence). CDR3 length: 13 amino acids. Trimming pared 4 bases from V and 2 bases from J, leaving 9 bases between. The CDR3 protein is CASSPGQQETQYF. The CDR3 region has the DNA TGTGCCAGCAGCCCTGGACAGCAAGAGACCCAGTACTTC.

Written as DNA, the CDR3 is TGTGCCAGCAGAAGGACAGGGGGAAGATACGAGCAGTACTTC. Its protein product is CASRRTGGRYEQYF. V gene TRBV27 combines with J gene TRBJ2-7; 10 nucleotides match TRBD1. Trimming removed 6 bases from V and 4 bases from J; junction bases left unmatched: 6. Germline lookup yields CDR1 MNHEY and CDR2 SMNVEV (reference sequence). The CDR3 runs to 14 residues.

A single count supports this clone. Here the CDR3 reads CAWSVGVLNTEAFF. Here the CDR3 DNA reads TGTGCCTGGAGTGTAGGGGTTCTGAACACTGAAGCTTTCTTT. This chain connects TRBV30 to TRBJ1-1; maybe TRBD1 (5 bases). This CDR3 has 14 amino acids. Trimming took 0 bases from V and 0 from J, leaving 8 bases between them. Germline V gene lookup returns CDR1 GTSNPN and CDR2 SVGIG (reference sequence).

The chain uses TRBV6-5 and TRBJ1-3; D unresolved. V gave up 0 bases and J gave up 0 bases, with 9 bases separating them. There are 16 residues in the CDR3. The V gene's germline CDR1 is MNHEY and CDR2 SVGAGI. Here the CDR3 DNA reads TGTGCCAGCAGTTACTCCCAGCAGACCTCTGGAAACACCATATATTTT. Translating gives CASSYSQQTSGNTIYF.

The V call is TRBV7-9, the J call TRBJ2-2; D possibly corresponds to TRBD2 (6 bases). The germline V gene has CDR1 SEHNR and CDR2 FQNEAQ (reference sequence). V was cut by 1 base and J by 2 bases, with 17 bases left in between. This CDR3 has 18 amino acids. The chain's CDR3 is CASSLVGREAPNTGELFF. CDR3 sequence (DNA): TGTGCCAGCAGCTTAGTTGGCAGGGAGGCCCCAAACACCGGGGAGCTGTTTTTT.

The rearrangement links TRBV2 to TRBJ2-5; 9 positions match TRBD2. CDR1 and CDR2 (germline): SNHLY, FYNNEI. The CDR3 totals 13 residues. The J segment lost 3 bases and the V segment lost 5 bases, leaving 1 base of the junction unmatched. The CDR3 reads CASSSGRKETQYF. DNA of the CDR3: TGTGCCAGCAGTAGCGGGAGGAAAGAGACCCAGTACTTC.

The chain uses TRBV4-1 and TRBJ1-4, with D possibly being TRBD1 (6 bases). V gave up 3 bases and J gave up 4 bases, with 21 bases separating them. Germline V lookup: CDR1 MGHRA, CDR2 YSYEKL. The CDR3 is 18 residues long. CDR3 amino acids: CASSQSTGFSYINEKLFF. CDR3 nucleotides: TGCGCCAGCAGCCAGTCGACAGGATTTAGTTATATTAATGAAAAACTGTTTTTT.

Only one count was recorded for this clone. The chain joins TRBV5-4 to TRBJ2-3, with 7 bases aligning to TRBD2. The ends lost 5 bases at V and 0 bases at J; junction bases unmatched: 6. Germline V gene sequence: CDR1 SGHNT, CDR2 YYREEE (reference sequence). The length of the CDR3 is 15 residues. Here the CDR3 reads CASSPRGESTDTQYF. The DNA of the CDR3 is TGTGCCAGCAGTCCCCGGGGGGAAAGCACAGATACGCAGTATTTT.

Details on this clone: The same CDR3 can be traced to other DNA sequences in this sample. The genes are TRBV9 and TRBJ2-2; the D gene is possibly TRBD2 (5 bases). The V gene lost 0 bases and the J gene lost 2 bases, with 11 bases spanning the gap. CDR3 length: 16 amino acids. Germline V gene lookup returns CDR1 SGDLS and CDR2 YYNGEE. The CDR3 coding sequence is TGTGCCAGCAGCGTAGCGGGCGGACTTAACACCGGGGAGCTGTTTTTT. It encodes CASSVAGGLNTGELFF.

As DNA, the CDR3 is TGTGCCAGCAGCCCGGGACTACCCGGGGAGCTGTTTTTT. This encodes CASSPGLPGELFF. The chain is built from TRBV5-8 and TRBJ2-2, with 7 nucleotides matching TRBD2. The CDR3 is 13 residues long. CDR1 SGHTS and CDR2 YDEGEE come from the germline V gene. Trimming removed 4 bases from V and 6 bases from J; junction bases left unmatched: 3.

CDR3 region: CAWSVVGLPNTEAFF. CDR3 coding DNA: TGTGCCTGGAGTGTGGTAGGGCTTCCGAACACTGAAGCTTTCTTT. V is TRBV30 and J is TRBJ1-1, with unresolved D. CDR1 and CDR2 from the germline V gene are GTSNPN and SVGIG (reference sequence). V dropped 0 bases and J dropped 1 base, with 12 bases sitting between them. CDR3 size: 15 residues.

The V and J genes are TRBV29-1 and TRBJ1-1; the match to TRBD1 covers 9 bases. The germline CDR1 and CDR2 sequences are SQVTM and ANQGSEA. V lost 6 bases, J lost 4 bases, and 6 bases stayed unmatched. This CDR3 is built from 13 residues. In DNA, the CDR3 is TGCAGCGTGGGGACAGGGTGGGGCACTGAAGCTTTCTTT. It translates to CSVGTGWGTEAFF.

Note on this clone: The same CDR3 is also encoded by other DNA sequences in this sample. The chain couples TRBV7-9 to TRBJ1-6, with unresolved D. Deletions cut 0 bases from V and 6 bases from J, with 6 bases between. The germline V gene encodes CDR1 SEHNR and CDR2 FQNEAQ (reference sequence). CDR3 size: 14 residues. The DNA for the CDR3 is TGTGCCAGCAGCTTAGCAGGGTCTAATTCACCCCTCCACTTT. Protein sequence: CASSLAGSNSPLHF.

CDR3 protein: CASRQGGRDEQYF. The CDR3 region has the DNA TGTGCCAGCAGACAGGGGGGTAGGGACGAGCAGTACTTC. The J gene is TRBJ2-7, the V gene TRBV6-5; 8 positions agree with TRBD1. CDR1 and CDR2 (germline): MNHEY, SVGAGI. The CDR3 is 13 amino acids. V was pared by 6 bases and J by 5 bases, with 6 bases of the junction left unmatched.

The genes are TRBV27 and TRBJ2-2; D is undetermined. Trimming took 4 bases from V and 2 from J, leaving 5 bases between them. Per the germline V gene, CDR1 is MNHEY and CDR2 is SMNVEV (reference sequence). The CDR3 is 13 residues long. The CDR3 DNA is TGTGCCAGCAGTTCTGGCAACACCGGGGAGCTGTTTTTT. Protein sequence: CASSSGNTGELFF.